The following is a TCR beta chain sequence with its context. Its antigen is not known. Data came from immunoSEQ multiplex PCR; TCRdb stores just in-frame clones and leaves some out. The sample lists approximately 2,000,000 clones, 80% to 95% occurring once. The CDR3 spans 15 residues. The germline V gene has CDR1 SGDLS and CDR2 YYNGEE. V shed 4 bases and J shed 3 bases, with 14 bases lying between them. The source of the sample is a study of shared clonotypes between healthy human individuals. Study as a whole: CD4 naive and memory got three plates each, CD8 naive two, CD8 memory one.

Points from the study as a whole: The small donor group covered limited genetic and exposure diversity.

This TCR was recovered from a man between 18 and 35 years old in good health. Some clones in this sample may be carry-over from other donors' samples. The rearrangement links TRBV9 to TRBJ1-5; weak D call: TRBD1 (5 bases). Sequenced sample: naive CD4+ T cells from PBMCs. As for subset: CD45RA+ positively selected. CDR3 nucleotides: TGTGCCAGCAGCCCGTCAGGGTTTACCAATCAGCCCCAGCATTTT. Protein product: CASSPSGFTNQPQHF.